What follows describes a single T cell receptor (beta chain). The antigen is unknown. The CDR3 goes on 3 residues after the read ends, and that part is filled in from the germline J gene. Using immunoSEQ multiplex PCR, the repertoire was profiled, and TCRdb retains in-frame clones only, with some absent. The sample was found to contain just over 15,000 clones, and every one recurs. The data belong to a study of T cell clonality in common variable immunodeficiency. With V trimmed by 3 bases and J by 9 bases, 14 bases remained unmatched. The CDR3 sequence is 17 residues long. Germline V gene data show CDR1 as SGHVS and CDR2 as FNYEAQ. CVID meant reduced serum IgG, IgA and/or IgM plus specific antibody deficiency. General study points: Compared with healthy controls, CVID subjects showed increased TCRbeta clonality, mostly in about a third. Compared with controls, CVID subjects had fewer shared TCRbeta clones. In common variable immunodeficiency, TCR beta chains reportedly carried fewer deletions and N-nucleotide insertions.

This receptor was identified in a human donor with common variable immunodeficiency. Material for sequencing was peripheral blood mononuclear cells. V and J are TRBV7-6 and TRBJ2-1; TRBD1 matches at 10 bases. This CDR3 is CASSLLSGTGALFEQFF. CDR3 bases read: TGTGCCAGCAGCTTGCTCTCCGGGACAGGGGCCCTTTTTGAG.